This entry features one T cell receptor (beta chain) sequence. This specimen belongs to a study of T cells after yellow fever vaccination. TCRdb re-analysed the 5' RACE reads in MiXCR, keeping a single row per CDR3 protein. The sample consists of around 180,000 distinct CDR3 sequences, approximately 6.2% of them appearing once. The specimen was CD4+ T cells sorted from PBMCs, collected on the day of the first yellow fever vaccination. This clonotype was obtained from a man younger than 35 who received the YFV17D yellow fever vaccine.

The DNA for the CDR3 is TGCAGCGTAAGAACTACCGGGACTAGTTGGTCGGAGACCCAGTACTTC. The encoded protein is CSVRTTGTSWSETQYF. V gene TRBV29-1 combines with J gene TRBJ2-5, with 8 bases fitting TRBD2. The V segment lost 6 bases and the J segment 5 bases; nucleotides outside the gene matches: 17. Germline CDR1 SQVTM, CDR2 ANQGSEA. CDR3 size: 16 residues.